One sample yielded the 15 T cell receptor beta chains listed below, sequenced in a study of cytomegalovirus exposure and HLA in healthy donors (dated 2017 in TCRdb). The library was prepared using the immunoSEQ multiplex PCR assay. A mixture of 60 forward primers for TCR Vbeta segments and 13 reverse primers for TCR Jbeta segments was used in the multiplex PCR. Imported from immuneACCESS, the table was reduced by TCRdb to in-frame sequences with V and J called. These copies leave out some clones; in studies compared against another copy, an unresolved V gene accounts for under half, and the cause of the remainder is not known. This sample comprises some 120,000 clones, 8% to 10% of them detected only once. Approximately 3% of the sample is taken by the ten largest. Sequenced sample: PBMCs. All receptors come from a man in his thirties or forties in good health and CMV-seronegative.

The chain uses TRBV2 and TRBJ2-5, with TRBD1 matching 7 bases. V trimming: 6 bases; J trimming: 5 bases; junction bases outside the gene matches: 12. There are 15 residues in the CDR3. Germline-derived CDR1 and CDR2 are SNHLY and FYNNEI. The CDR3 sequence is CASSTTGVLRETQYF. In nucleotides, the CDR3 is TGTGCCAGCAGCACTACAGGGGTACTAAGGGAGACCCAGTACTTC.

This clone appeared a few times. This chain links TRBV10-3 with TRBJ1-1; 7 nucleotides agree with TRBD1. The V gene end was trimmed by 1 base and the J gene end by 7 bases; junction bases not matched to a gene: 6. Germline values: CDR1 ENHRY, CDR2 SYGVKD. The CDR3 length is 14 residues. The CDR3, as DNA: TGTGCCATCAGTGAGTTTGACCGGGACAGTGAAGCTTTCTTT. Its protein product is CAISEFDRDSEAFF.

The CDR3 DNA reads as TGTGCCAGCAGTTACAATAGACAGGTCAATGAGCAGTTCTTC. It translates to CASSYNRQVNEQFF. The chain recombines TRBV6-5 with TRBJ2-1, with TRBD1 as a possible D gene (6 bases). This CDR3 comprises 14 residues. The germline V and J ends were trimmed by 2 bases and 6 bases, with 11 bases remaining between them. Germline CDR1 reads MNHEY; CDR2 reads SVGAGI.

This clone was observed a handful of times. The V call is TRBV19, the J call TRBJ2-1, with D maybe TRBD1 (6 bases). Trimming removed 3 bases at V and 15 bases at J, with 15 bases between. Looked up from germline, CDR1 is LNHDA and CDR2 is SQIVND (reference sequence). The CDR3 loop spans 12 amino acids. The CDR3 nucleotides are TGTGCCAGTAGTATTTATGGTACAGGGCTGTTCTTC. Translation: CASSIYGTGLFF.

CDR3 region: CASRGLEGRDYGYTF. The CDR3 region has the DNA TGTGCCAGCAGGGGGTTGGAGGGAAGGGACTATGGCTACACCTTC. The V call is TRBV6-1, the J call TRBJ1-2; D gene uncertain. The V end was cut by 6 bases, the J end by 3 bases, with 17 bases between. Germline V gene data show CDR1 as MNHNS and CDR2 as SASEGT. This CDR3 is built from 15 residues.

Of note for this clone: A junction end diverges from the germline sequence, so it may reflect a read error. The J gene is TRBJ2-1, the V gene TRBV5-1, with TRBD2 identical over 8 bases. CDR1 and CDR2 from the germline V gene are SGHRS and YFSETQ. CDR3 length: 17 amino acids. The CDR3 DNA follows: TGCGCCGGCAGCACCTGGACTAGCCCCACCCCTCGGGATGAGCAGTTCTTC. Translating it yields CAGSTWTSPTPRDEQFF.

This chain joins TRBV2 and TRBJ2-3; the match to TRBD2 covers 11 bases. Per the germline V gene, CDR1 is SNHLY and CDR2 is FYNNEI. The CDR3 totals 14 residues. Trimming cost V 6 bases and J 5 bases; bases outside gene matches: 4. The CDR3 spells CASRISGRGDTQYF. The CDR3 coding sequence is TGTGCCAGCAGGATTAGCGGGAGGGGAGATACGCAGTATTTT.

This clone showed up just a few times. The J gene is TRBJ2-5, the V gene TRBV7-6; TRBD1 matches 7 bases. J lost 4 bases, V lost 5 bases, and 7 bases had no gene match. This CDR3 comprises 14 residues. Germline assignment: CDR1 SGHVS and CDR2 FNYEAQ. Here the CDR3 reads CASSPTGDRETQYF. In DNA form, the CDR3 reads TGTGCCAGCAGCCCCACAGGGGACAGAGAGACCCAGTACTTC.

Only a few counts were recorded for this clone. The gene calls are TRBV19 and TRBJ1-3, with D perhaps matching TRBD1 (6 bases). V shed 6 bases and J shed 2 bases, with 8 bases lying between them. The CDR3 totals 13 residues. The germline V gene encodes CDR1 LNHDA and CDR2 SQIVND (reference sequence). CDR3 DNA: TGTGCCAGTAGCAGGACAGCTGGAAACACCATATATTTT. Its protein product is CASSRTAGNTIYF.

This clone was counted only a few times. The rearrangement joins TRBV30 to TRBJ2-3; 12 nucleotides line up with TRBD2. Germline V gene lookup returns CDR1 GTSNPN and CDR2 SVGIG (reference sequence). With V trimmed by 3 bases and J by 2 bases, 9 bases remained unmatched. This CDR3 contains 17 residues. CDR3 DNA: TGTGCCTGGAGCAGACTCCGGACTAGCGGGGACACAGATACGCAGTATTTT. Amino acids: CAWSRLRTSGDTDTQYF.

This sequence joins TRBV7-9 and TRBJ1-5, with D possibly TRBD1 on 5 matching bases. Germline-derived CDR1 and CDR2 are SEHNR and FQNEAQ (reference sequence). V dropped 8 bases and J dropped 7 bases, with 9 bases sitting between them. The CDR3 spans 11 residues. The CDR3 region has the DNA TGTGCCAGCGGGAGGGACCAGCCCCAGCATTTT. Amino acids: CASGRDQPQHF.

The chain has TRBV7-2 and TRBJ2-5, with D maybe TRBD2 (7 bases). Germline V gives CDR1 SGHTA, CDR2 FQGNSA. V was pared by 5 bases and J by 4 bases, with 17 bases between. The CDR3 has 15 amino acids. CDR3 sequence reads: CASSPGGGRGETQYF. The CDR3 DNA sequence: TGTGCCAGCAGCCCTGGGGGGGGCAGGGGAGAGACCCAGTACTTC. Complete variable domain (other parts from reference TRBV7-2 and TRBJ2-5): GAGVSQSPSNKVTEKGKDVELRCDPISGHTALYWYRQSLGQGLEFLIYFQGNSAPDKSGLPSDRFSAERTGGSVSTLTIQRTQQEDSAVYLCASSPGGGRGETQYFGPGTRLLVL.

The genes are TRBV7-9 and TRBJ2-1; possibly TRBD2 for D (5 bases). V lost 2 bases and J 7 bases, leaving 9 bases between the germline ends. Germline V CDR1 and CDR2: SEHNR, FQNEAQ (reference sequence). This CDR3 contains 13 residues. The CDR3 loop is CASSLKAANEQFF. The CDR3 bases are TGTGCCAGCAGCTTAAAAGCGGCGAATGAGCAGTTCTTC.

The chain uses TRBV7-8 and TRBJ2-7; maybe TRBD2 (5 bases). Germline CDR1 is SGHVS and CDR2 is FQNEAQ. The CDR3 contains 17 residues. Between the trimmed V and J ends, which lost 0 bases and 0 bases, there was a span of 15 bases. CDR3 nucleotide sequence: TGTGCCAGCAGCTTAGCTTCGCGGGTGATAAGCTCCTACGAGCAGTACTTC. This sequence encodes CASSLASRVISSYEQYF.

Concerning this clone: Other DNA sequences within the sample encode an identical CDR3. CDR3 in amino acids: CASSQGGLAGGGDEQYF. The CDR3 nucleotides are TGCGCCAGCAGCCAAGGGGGACTAGCGGGAGGGGGCGACGAGCAGTACTTC. The genes are TRBV4-1 and TRBJ2-7; TRBD2 aligns across 16 bases. The CDR3 totals 17 residues. The germline gives CDR1 MGHRA, CDR2 YSYEKL. The V segment lost 1 base and the J segment 5 bases; nucleotides outside the gene matches: 5.